The next 13 T cell receptor beta chains were all read from a single sample in a study of beta chain features in type 1 diabetes. Expressed TCRB transcripts were sequenced because the isolated RNA had all been reverse transcribed beforehand. Profiling relied on immunoSEQ multiplex PCR, and the TCRdb table lists in-frame clones only, not all of them. Of 130,000 to 150,000 clones in the sample, about 7% are singletons; the top ten hold 1.1% to 1.5%. The sample comprised central memory CD4+ T cells from blood. Every receptor here comes from a woman between 25 and 40 years old in good health.

The chain joins TRBV25-1 to TRBJ1-1; D perhaps matches TRBD1 (6 bases). This CDR3 is 12 amino acids long. Germline V CDR1 and CDR2: MGHDK, SYGVNS. V was pared by 6 bases and J by 7 bases, with 12 bases between. The CDR3 is CASRRGQNEAFF. The CDR3 nucleotides are TGTGCCAGCAGGAGAGGACAGAATGAAGCTTTCTTT.

This clone was observed a few times. J is TRBJ2-5 and V is TRBV28, with 8 bases aligning to TRBD2. The CDR3 is 16 amino acids. The germline gives CDR1 MDHEN, CDR2 SYDVKM. V lost 6 bases, J lost 5 bases, and 14 bases stayed unmatched. CDR3 nucleotides: TGTGCCAGCAGCAATCCCAGCGGGAGTATCGGGGAGACCCAGTACTTC. Encoded protein: CASSNPSGSIGETQYF. The entire variable domain, with the rest obtained from reference TRBV28 and TRBJ2-5, is as follows: DVKVTQSSRYLVKRTGEKVFLECVQDMDHENMFWYRQDPGLGLRLIYFSYDVKMKEKGDIPEGYSVSREKKERFSLILESASTNQTSMYLCASSNPSGSIGETQYFGPGTRLLVL.

The V call is TRBV6-5, the J call TRBJ2-5; TRBD1 matches at 10 bases. Germline CDR1 MNHEY, CDR2 SVGAGI. The CDR3 is 15 residues long. V lost 4 bases and J lost 5; bases outside the gene matches: 7. CDR3 protein: CASSSGTGEWETQYF. CDR3 in DNA: TGTGCCAGCAGTTCCGGGACAGGGGAATGGGAGACCCAGTACTTC.

This clone has only a few counts. The CDR3 sequence: CASSPGRGADYGYTF. CDR3 sequence (DNA): TGTGCCAGCAGCCCAGGCCGGGGGGCGGACTATGGCTACACCTTC. The rearrangement uses TRBV11-2 and TRBJ1-2; D is possibly TRBD1 (6 bases). V was trimmed by 5 bases and J by 3 bases, leaving 16 bases between them. CDR1 and CDR2 (germline): SGHAT, FQNNGV. This CDR3 is built from 15 residues.

The chain combines TRBV7-3 with TRBJ2-1; 9 bases map to TRBD2. This CDR3 comprises 16 residues. V shed 0 bases, J shed 11 bases, and the junction held 11 bases outside the gene matches. From germline, CDR1 is SGHTA and CDR2 FQGTGA. DNA for the CDR3: TGTGCCAGCAGCTTAACGGCGGGAGGGGGTACGGGACAGCAGTTCTTC. Amino acids: CASSLTAGGGTGQQFF.

This chain connects TRBV7-2 to TRBJ2-5; maybe TRBD2 (7 bases). The V gene's germline CDR1 is SGHTA and CDR2 FQGNSA. V lost 5 bases and J 4 bases, leaving 17 bases between the germline ends. This CDR3 contains 15 residues. The CDR3 loop reads CASSPRQGRGETQYF. The CDR3 DNA sequence: TGTGCCAGCAGCCCCCGGCAGGGGAGGGGAGAGACCCAGTACTTC.

This clone was recorded many times. The chain's CDR3 is CASSLSTGVNYGYTF. Written as DNA, the CDR3 is TGCGCCAGCAGCCTCTCGACAGGGGTAAACTATGGCTACACCTTC. The chain carries TRBV5-1 and TRBJ1-2; 8 bases map to TRBD1. Trimming took 4 bases from V and 2 from J; bases not matched to a gene: 7. From germline, CDR1 is SGHRS and CDR2 YFSETQ. The CDR3 is made up of 15 amino acids. Full variable domain (missing parts from reference TRBV5-1 and TRBJ1-2): KAGVTQTPRYLIKTRGQQVTLSCSPISGHRSVSWYQQTPGQGLQFLFEYFSETQRNKGNFPGRFSGRQFSNSRSEMNVSTLELGDSALYLCASSLSTGVNYGYTFGSGTRLTVV.

The J gene is TRBJ1-1, the V gene TRBV4-3; 9 nucleotides line up with TRBD1. Trimming at V came to 4 bases and at J to 5 bases, leaving 8 bases not matched to a gene. The germline V gene encodes CDR1 LGHNA and CDR2 YSLEER. The CDR3 is 15 amino acids. The CDR3 DNA is TGCGCCAGCAGCCGAGCACAGGGGGCAGGGACTGAAGCTTTCTTT. It specifies CASSRAQGAGTEAFF.

This clone has more than one count but fewer than ten. The chain combines TRBV18 with TRBJ2-1; tentative D call: TRBD1 (6 bases). From germline, CDR1 is KGHSH and CDR2 LQKENI. This CDR3 spans 15 amino acids. The ends were cut back, 3 bases at V and 2 bases at J, with 11 bases in the middle. The CDR3 here is CASSPLQGTYNEQFF. As DNA, the CDR3 is TGTGCCAGCTCACCCCTACAGGGCACCTACAATGAGCAGTTCTTC. The whole variable domain, remainder taken from reference TRBV18 and TRBJ2-1, is NAGVMQNPRHLVRRRGQEARLRCSPMKGHSHVYWYRQLPEEGLKFMVYLQKENIIDESGMPKERFSAEFPKEGPSILRIQQVVRGDSAAYFCASSPLQGTYNEQFFGPGTRLTVL.

This clone was counted only a few times. This sequence joins TRBV28 and TRBJ1-2; possible D gene TRBD1, 6 bases. V gave up 6 bases and J gave up 8 bases, with 16 bases separating them. Germline loops: CDR1 MDHEN, CDR2 SYDVKM. There are 13 residues in the CDR3. The CDR3 spells CASSPAGARGYTF. The DNA for the CDR3 is TGTGCCAGCAGCCCGGCGGGGGCGCGGGGCTACACCTTC.

This clone was observed a handful of times. J is TRBJ2-7 and V is TRBV27; 12 positions match TRBD2. CDR1 and CDR2 from the germline V gene are MNHEY and SMNVEV (reference sequence). J gave up 4 bases and V 6 bases, and 7 bases lay outside the gene matches. The CDR3 contains 15 residues. CDR3 loop: CASRKLTSGSYEQYF. As DNA, the CDR3 is TGTGCCAGCAGAAAACTGACTAGCGGGAGTTACGAGCAGTACTTC.

The rearrangement joins TRBV5-4 to TRBJ2-5; 8 bases map to TRBD1. Germline loops: CDR1 SGHNT, CDR2 YYREEE (reference sequence). The junction had 3 bases not matched to a gene; V was cut back by 6 bases and J by 2 bases. The CDR3 contains 13 residues. The CDR3 spells CASMDRAQETQYF. CDR3 DNA: TGTGCCAGCATGGACAGGGCGCAAGAGACCCAGTACTTC.

This rearrangement joins TRBV5-5 to TRBJ2-7, with 13 bases that match TRBD2. The CDR3 consists of 17 residues. The germline V gene has CDR1 SGHKS and CDR2 YYEKEE (reference sequence). The trim removed 4 bases at V and 3 bases at J, leaving 10 bases unmatched. CDR3 sequence reads: CASSRRTSGRTFYEQYF. CDR3 nucleotides: TGTGCCAGCAGCCGCAGGACTAGCGGGAGAACCTTCTACGAGCAGTACTTC. Filled out from reference TRBV5-5 and TRBJ2-7, the complete variable domain reads DAGVTQSPTHLIKTRGQQVTLRCSPISGHKSVSWYQQVLGQGPQFIFQYYEKEERGRGNFPDRFSARQFPNYSSELNVNALLLGDSALYLCASSRRTSGRTFYEQYFGPGTRLTVT.